A single sample is the source of the 25 T cell receptor beta chains below, sequenced in a study of T cells after yellow fever vaccination. One entry per CDR3 protein, called by TCRdb with MiXCR from the 5' RACE reads. The sample lists about 340,000 distinct CDR3 sequences; 3% to 4.5% were seen once. The input for sequencing was PBMCs, taken 5 days after the yellow fever booster vaccination. The source of these receptors is a man aged 18 to 29 who received the YFV17D yellow fever vaccine.

This clonotype was recorded at least ten times. This sequence joins TRBV6-5 and TRBJ1-3, with 10 bases identical to TRBD1. J was trimmed by 2 bases and V by 2 bases; bases with no gene match: 3. CDR1 and CDR2 from the germline V gene are MNHEY and SVGAGI. The CDR3 contains 16 residues. The CDR3 DNA follows: TGTGCCAGCAGTTACGCCGGACAGGGGGCTGGAAACACCATATATTTT. As protein: CASSYAGQGAGNTIYF.

This clonotype was picked up many times. The chain links TRBV29-1 to TRBJ1-1; D may be TRBD1 (5 bases). The CDR3 is 12 amino acids. Germline CDR1 is SQVTM and CDR2 is ANQGSEA. Trimming stripped 5 bases from V and 5 bases from J, with 12 bases between. This CDR3 is CSVRPGNTEAFF. CDR3 DNA sequence: TGCAGCGTTCGACCAGGGAATACTGAAGCTTTCTTT. The whole variable domain, remainder taken from reference TRBV29-1 and TRBJ1-1, is SAVISQKPSRDICQRGTSLTIQCQVDSQVTMMFWYRQQPGQSLTLIATANQGSEATYESGFVIDKFPISRPNLTFSTLTVSNMSPEDSSIYLCSVRPGNTEAFFGQGTRLTVV.

The chain uses TRBV5-6 and TRBJ2-2; D is undetermined. V lost 4 bases and J 1 base, leaving 8 bases between the germline ends. The CDR3 has 14 amino acids. Per germline, CDR1 SGHDT and CDR2 YYEEEE. In DNA form, the CDR3 reads TGTGCCAGCAGCACGGACGGGAACACCGGGGAGCTGTTTTTT. The encoded protein is CASSTDGNTGELFF.

This clonotype was seen more than once but under ten times. This sequence joins TRBV11-2 and TRBJ2-2, with 12 bases fitting TRBD1. The CDR3 is 17 residues long. Germline V gene data show CDR1 as SGHAT and CDR2 as FQNNGV. V shed 3 bases and J 4 bases; nucleotides not matched to a gene: 6. CDR3 loop: CASSFPGTGGVTGELFF. CDR3 nucleotide sequence: TGTGCCAGCAGCTTTCCCGGGACAGGGGGCGTCACCGGGGAGCTGTTTTTT.

This clonotype was observed many times. This rearrangement joins TRBV7-6 to TRBJ2-5; possibly TRBD1 for D (6 bases). CDR1 and CDR2 (germline): SGHVS, FNYEAQ. The ends were cut back, 1 base at V and 5 bases at J, with 11 bases in the middle. There are 14 residues in the CDR3. The CDR3, as DNA: TGTGCCAGCAGCTTAGATGGGGGCCGGGAGACCCAGTACTTC. Translated, it gives CASSLDGGRETQYF.

This clonotype was seen more than once but under ten times. The chain is built from TRBV7-3 and TRBJ2-3; possibly TRBD1 or TRBD2 for D (5 bases each). The CDR3 extends over 15 amino acids. V dropped 2 bases and J dropped 1 base, with 10 bases sitting between them. In germline, CDR1 is SGHTA, CDR2 FQGTGA. CDR3 sequence (DNA): TGTGCCAGCAGCTTACTGGGGGAACGCACAGATACGCAGTATTTT. Translation gives CASSLLGERTDTQYF.

This clonotype was observed many times. This chain links TRBV5-1 with TRBJ1-2; D remains unclear. Germline CDR1 reads SGHRS; CDR2 reads YFSETQ. The CDR3 runs to 13 residues. Trimming took 4 bases from V and 4 from J, leaving 11 bases between them. The DNA for the CDR3 is TGCGCCAGCAGCGCTGGACCTAGCTATGGCTACACCTTC. Its protein is CASSAGPSYGYTF.

The chain uses TRBV20-1 and TRBJ1-2; 7 positions agree with TRBD1. The CDR3 length is 13 residues. J lost 8 bases, V lost 6 bases, and 12 bases had no gene match. CDR1 is DFQATT and CDR2 is SNEGSKA in the germline V gene (reference sequence). Here the CDR3 DNA reads TGCAGTGCCGCAAATACAGGGGCTTCGGGCTACACCTTC. As protein: CSAANTGASGYTF.

In its sample, this clonotype was seen many times. This chain connects TRBV20-1 to TRBJ2-4; 7 bases agree with TRBD2. After removal of 3 bases from V and 7 bases from J, the junction contained 0 bases not matched to a gene. The CDR3 consists of 11 residues. Germline V gene sequence: CDR1 DFQATT, CDR2 SNEGSKA (reference sequence). Written as DNA, the CDR3 is TGCAGTGCTAGGGGGGGGAACATTCAGTACTTC. It yields the protein CSARGGNIQYF.

This clonotype has a count of ten or more. V and J are TRBV20-1 and TRBJ1-1; a possible D gene is TRBD1 (6 bases). This CDR3 region has 15 residues. Germline CDR1 DFQATT, CDR2 SNEGSKA (reference sequence). Trimming cost V 0 bases and J 3 bases, with 14 bases left between them. The CDR3: CSARDRGGGDTEAFF. In DNA, the CDR3 is TGCAGTGCTAGAGACCGAGGGGGAGGGGACACTGAAGCTTTCTTT.

This chain uses TRBV7-2 with TRBJ2-1; 8 bases are a match to TRBD2. Trimming at V came to 5 bases and at J to 5 bases, leaving 11 bases not matched to a gene. From germline, CDR1 is SGHTA and CDR2 FQGNSA. The CDR3 has 16 amino acids. CDR3 residues: CASSRALVAGNNEQFF. CDR3 DNA: TGTGCCAGCAGCCGAGCGTTGGTAGCGGGGAACAATGAGCAGTTCTTC.

The chain employs TRBV7-3 and TRBJ2-2; a weak D match, TRBD1 (6 bases). There are 15 residues in the CDR3. V lost 3 bases, J lost 7 bases, and 15 bases lay in between. Germline lookup yields CDR1 SGHTA and CDR2 FQGTGA. The CDR3, as DNA: TGTGCCAGCAGCTTTTGGGGGCCCCAAGGCGGGGAGCTGTTTTTT. Its protein product is CASSFWGPQGGELFF.

On this clonotype itself: One junction end does not reproduce the germline sequence, and a read error may be involved. The J gene is TRBJ2-5, the V gene TRBV30; 9 bases match TRBD2. Germline lookup yields CDR1 GTSNPN and CDR2 SVGIG (reference sequence). The CDR3 has 13 amino acids. The CDR3 region is CAWCVRSGGPQYF. The CDR3, as DNA: TGTGCCTGGTGTGTTCGGAGCGGGGGGCCCCAGTACTTC.

J is TRBJ1-5 and V is TRBV4-2, with 8 bases matching TRBD1. V gave up 0 bases and J gave up 4 bases; unmatched junction bases: 5. CDR1 LGHNA and CDR2 YNFKEQ come from the germline V gene. The CDR3 length is 16 residues. The CDR3 reads CASSQEQGARNQPQHF. CDR3 in DNA: TGTGCCAGCAGCCAAGAGCAGGGGGCTCGTAATCAGCCCCAGCATTTT.

This clonotype occurred many times. V is TRBV6-2 or TRBV6-3 and J is TRBJ2-2, with D tentatively TRBD2 (7 bases). Trimming stripped 6 bases from V and 6 bases from J, with 14 bases between. This CDR3 spans 14 amino acids. The V gene's germline CDR1 is MNHEY and CDR2 SVGEGT. This CDR3 is CASSPNGGPGELFF. The CDR3 bases are TGTGCCAGCAGCCCCAACGGGGGGCCCGGGGAGCTGTTTTTT.

This chain uses TRBV12-3 or TRBV12-4 with TRBJ2-3, with 7 bases lining up with TRBD1. This CDR3 comprises 16 residues. With V trimmed by 6 bases and J by 2 bases, 11 bases remained unmatched. The DNA for the CDR3 is TGTGCCAGCAGGAAAATTACAGGGGCACCCACAGATACGCAGTATTTT. This encodes CASRKITGAPTDTQYF.

This clonotype was recorded many times. The chain carries TRBV20-1 and TRBJ2-3; the D is unclear. V gave up 5 bases and J gave up 0 bases, with 12 bases separating them. The CDR3 length is 14 residues. The germline CDR1 and CDR2 sequences are DFQATT and SNEGSKA (reference sequence). Here the CDR3 reads CSAPVFSSTDTQYF. The CDR3 DNA reads as TGCAGTGCTCCCGTCTTCTCTAGCACAGATACGCAGTATTTT.

This clonotype was observed a handful of times. This sequence joins TRBV7-2 and TRBJ2-3, with a tentative D call TRBD2 (6 bases). V lost 5 bases, J lost 2 bases, and 17 bases lay in between. The V gene's germline CDR1 is SGHTA and CDR2 FQGNSA. The CDR3 is 16 residues long. CDR3 nucleotides: TGTGCCAGCAGCCGTTCCAGCGGGCCCTTCACAGATACGCAGTATTTT. It codes for CASSRSSGPFTDTQYF.

In regard to this clonotype: A much larger clone is a single base away; this may be a read error. The DNA for the CDR3 is TGTGGCACCAGAGCCACCGGGACCGCAAATGAAAAACTGTTTTTT. This gives the protein CGTRATGTANEKLFF. The chain carries TRBV15 and TRBJ1-4, with a possible D match to TRBD1 (5 bases). Germline V gene lookup returns CDR1 LNHNV and CDR2 YYDKDF (reference sequence). This CDR3 spans 15 amino acids.

This clonotype was seen only a few times. The genes are TRBV7-9 and TRBJ1-1, with 8 bases fitting TRBD1. The V and J ends lost 5 bases and 10 bases, in that order; junction bases with no gene match: 9. This CDR3 has 13 residues. Germline CDR1 is SEHNR and CDR2 is FQNEAQ (reference sequence). The CDR3 DNA reads as TGTGCCAGCAGCGCCCTGGCCGACAGGGGAGCTTTCTTT. The encoded protein is CASSALADRGAFF.

The table lists this clonotype with a few counts. The chain has TRBV3-1 and TRBJ2-3; D call uncertain. Germline CDR1 and CDR2: LGHDT and YNNKEL (reference sequence). V dropped 1 base and J dropped 1 base, with 9 bases sitting between them. The CDR3 has 15 amino acids. The CDR3 sequence is CASSQGLKGTDTQYF. CDR3 sequence (DNA): TGTGCCAGCAGCCAAGGTCTGAAGGGCACAGATACGCAGTATTTT.

The sample holds a few counts of this clonotype. The chain combines TRBV19 with TRBJ2-2; 8 nucleotides match TRBD1. CDR1 and CDR2 from the germline V gene are LNHDA and SQIVND (reference sequence). With V trimmed by 6 bases and J by 6 bases, 9 bases remained unmatched. This CDR3 spans 15 amino acids. CDR3 sequence (DNA): TGTGCCAGTAGCCCGCTCAGGGGGCCGGCCGGGGAGCTGTTTTTT. It is translated as CASSPLRGPAGELFF. Combining the CDR3 with reference TRBV19 and TRBJ2-2 gives the whole variable domain DGGITQSPKYLFRKEGQNVTLSCEQNLNHDAMYWYRQDPGQGLRLIYYSQIVNDFQKGDIAEGYSVSREKKESFPLTVTSAQKNPTAFYLCASSPLRGPAGELFFGEGSRLTVL.

At least ten counts were recorded for this clonotype. This chain uses TRBV5-4 with TRBJ1-2; possibly TRBD1 for D (6 bases). V shed 0 bases and J shed 3 bases, with 12 bases lying between them. CDR3 length equals 15 residues. Per germline, CDR1 SGHNT and CDR2 YYREEE (reference sequence). The CDR3 region is CASSLAGGQDYGYTF. CDR3 bases: TGTGCCAGCAGCTTGGCCGGGGGGCAGGACTATGGCTACACCTTC.

This clonotype was seen a few times. The DNA for the CDR3 is TGTGCCAGCAGCACTAGGACAGACACCGGGGAGCTGTTTTTT. It codes for CASSTRTDTGELFF. The chain recombines TRBV5-4 with TRBJ2-2; D is perhaps TRBD1 (6 bases). Germline CDR1 reads SGHNT; CDR2 reads YYREEE (reference sequence). Trimming pared 4 bases from V and 3 bases from J, leaving 10 bases between. The CDR3 contains 14 residues.

This clonotype was seen many times. This sequence joins TRBV4-3 and TRBJ2-3, with D perhaps TRBD2 (5 bases). Germline V gene data show CDR1 as LGHNA and CDR2 as YSLEER. Between the trimmed V and J ends, which lost 4 bases and 6 bases, there was a span of 14 bases. This CDR3 region has 14 residues. The CDR3 coding sequence is TGCGCCAGCAGCCTCGAGCGGTCCGGTGATACGCAGTATTTT. As protein: CASSLERSGDTQYF.